This TCR beta chain emerged from a study of blood T cell repertoires in COVID-19 (dated by TCRdb to 2020 to 2021). Describing the broader study: Samples covering the acute and convalescent phases of COVID-19 were provided by collaborators in the United States, Italy and Spain. Samples came from the ongoing ImmuneRACE study (first 160 participants) plus 1,254 subjects from 6 global collaborators. The prospective study material was composed of cDNA or gDNA derived from T cells, B-cell-depleted T cells, or PBMCs. Deeply sampled blood TCRbeta repertoires from subjects exposed to, actively infected with, or recovered from COVID-19 were included in the dataset. HLA class I and class II types, where available, came from metadata supplied by the sample provider rather than from assay-based typing. A de-identified subject ID, COVID-19 status, age in years and sex were almost always included in the sample metadata. The repertoires were made available in a free public database intended to serve as a resource for research on the immune response to SARS-CoV-2.

With regard to this clone: The clone's antigen remains unknown. The sample holds no much larger clone one base away, and base qualities are not on file.

Per the germline V gene (reference sequence), SEHNR is the CDR1 and FQNEAQ is the CDR2. The CDR3 has 16 amino acids, counting the end cysteine and phenylalanine. Just CDR3 DNA is preserved here, 48 bases in frame from base 1. V loses 3 bases at its end and J loses 5 bases; junction bases beyond the gene matches: 11. The research as a whole found: Clinical and demographic metadata were provided uncurated, with the amount varying by source and participant.

TCRbeta CDR3 regions were amplified from genomic DNA using the immunoSEQ Assay, a bias-controlled multiplex PCR. The authors processed their data as follows. The number of nucleated cells in each sample was estimated from the amplification of reference gene primers within the assay. Sequence reads were collapsed and filtered to measure the absolute abundance of every unique TCRbeta CDR3 rearrangement. For each sample, productive Simpson clonality was calculated as the square root of Simpson's diversity index over productive rearrangements. TCRdb stores this immuneACCESS table with in-frame sequences only. Part of the clones is absent; in the studies checked, under half of the shortfall reflects unresolved V genes, and no reason is known for the rest. The V and J calls and the clone size are those of that table, but D and trimming were determined from the DNA. Present in this sample are about 210,000 clones, roughly 81% of which were seen just once. The ten largest clones capture 7.6% of the sample.

Each collaborating institution followed its own protocols to collect whole blood in K2EDTA tubes. For TCRbeta analysis, collaborators shipped samples as frozen whole blood, isolated PBMCs, or DNA extracted from either of those sample types. The TCR sequence derives from a woman in her forties or fifties with active or convalescent COVID-19. The rearrangement combines TRBV7-9 with TRBJ2-7; TRBD1 agrees with 9 junctional bases. Sequences were obtained from peripheral blood. The nucleotide sequence is TGTGCCAGCAGCTTCACCCTGGACAGGGGAGGCCACGAGCAGTACTTC. It specifies CASSFTLDRGGHEQYF.